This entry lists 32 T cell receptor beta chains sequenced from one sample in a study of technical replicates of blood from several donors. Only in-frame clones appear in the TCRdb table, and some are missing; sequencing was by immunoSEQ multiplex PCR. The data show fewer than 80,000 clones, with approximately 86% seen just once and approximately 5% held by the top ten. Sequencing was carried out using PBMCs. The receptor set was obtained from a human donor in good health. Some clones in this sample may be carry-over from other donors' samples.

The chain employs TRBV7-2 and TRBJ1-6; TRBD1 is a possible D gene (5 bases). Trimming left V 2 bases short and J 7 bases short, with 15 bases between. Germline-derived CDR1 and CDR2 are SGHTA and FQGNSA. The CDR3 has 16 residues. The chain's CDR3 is CASSLSGTRGNSPLHF. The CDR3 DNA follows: TGTGCCAGCAGCTTATCCGGGACCCGGGGGAATTCACCCCTCCACTTT. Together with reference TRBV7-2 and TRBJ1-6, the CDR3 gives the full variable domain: GAGVSQSPSNKVTEKGKDVELRCDPISGHTALYWYRQSLGQGLEFLIYFQGNSAPDKSGLPSDRFSAERTGGSVSTLTIQRTQQEDSAVYLCASSLSGTRGNSPLHFGNGTRLTVT.

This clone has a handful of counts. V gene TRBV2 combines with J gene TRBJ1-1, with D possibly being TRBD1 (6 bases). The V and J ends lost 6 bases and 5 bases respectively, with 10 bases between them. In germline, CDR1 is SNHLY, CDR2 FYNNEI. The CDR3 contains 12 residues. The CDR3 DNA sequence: TGTGCCAGCAGGCTACAGGGAACTGAAGCTTTCTTT. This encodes CASRLQGTEAFF. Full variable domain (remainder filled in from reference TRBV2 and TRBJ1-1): EPEVTQTPSHQVTQMGQEVILRCVPISNHLYFYWYRQILGQKVEFLVSFYNNEISEKSEIFDDQFSVERPDGSNFTLKIRSTKLEDSAMYFCASRLQGTEAFFGQGTRLTVV.

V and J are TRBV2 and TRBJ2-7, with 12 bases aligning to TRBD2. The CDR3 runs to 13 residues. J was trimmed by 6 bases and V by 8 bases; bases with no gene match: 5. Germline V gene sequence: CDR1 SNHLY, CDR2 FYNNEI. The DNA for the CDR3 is TGTGCCAGCGCCGCTAGCGGGAGGGCCGAGCAGTACTTC. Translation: CASAASGRAEQYF.

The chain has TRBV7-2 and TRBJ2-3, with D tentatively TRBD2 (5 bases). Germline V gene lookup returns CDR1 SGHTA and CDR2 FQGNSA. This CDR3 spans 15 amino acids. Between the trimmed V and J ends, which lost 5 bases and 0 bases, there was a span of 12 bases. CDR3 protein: CASSTLAASTDTQYF. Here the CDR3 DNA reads TGTGCCAGCAGCACCCTAGCAGCTAGCACAGATACGCAGTATTTT.

The DNA of the CDR3 is TGTGCCAGCAGCGGGGGAGACGGCTACGAGCAGTACTTC. Translated, it gives CASSGGDGYEQYF. This chain uses TRBV27 with TRBJ2-7; perhaps TRBD2 as D (6 bases). V was clipped by 6 bases and J by 3 bases, with 12 bases between them. The germline V gene encodes CDR1 MNHEY and CDR2 SMNVEV (reference sequence). The CDR3 sequence is 13 residues long.

This CDR3 reads CASSSGLAGDSSTQYF. The CDR3 DNA is TGCGCCAGCAGCTCAGGACTAGCGGGGGATTCCTCTACGCAGTATTTT. The rearrangement links TRBV4-1 to TRBJ2-3, with 13 bases fitting TRBD2. V shed 5 bases and J 8 bases; nucleotides not matched to a gene: 10. Germline loops: CDR1 MGHRA, CDR2 YSYEKL. This CDR3 has 16 amino acids.

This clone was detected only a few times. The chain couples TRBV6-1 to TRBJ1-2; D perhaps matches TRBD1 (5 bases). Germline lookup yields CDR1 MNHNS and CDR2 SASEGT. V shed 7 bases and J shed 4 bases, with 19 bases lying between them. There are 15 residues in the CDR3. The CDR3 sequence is CASTPGEFRGYGYTF. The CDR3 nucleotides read TGTGCCAGCACCCCGGGGGAGTTCAGAGGCTATGGCTACACCTTC.

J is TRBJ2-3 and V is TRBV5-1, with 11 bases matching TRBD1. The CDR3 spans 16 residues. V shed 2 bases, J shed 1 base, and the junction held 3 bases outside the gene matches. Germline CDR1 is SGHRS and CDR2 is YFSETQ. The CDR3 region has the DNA TGCGCCAGCAGCTTCCCGGGACAGGGGGGCACAGATACGCAGTATTTT. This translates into CASSFPGQGGTDTQYF.

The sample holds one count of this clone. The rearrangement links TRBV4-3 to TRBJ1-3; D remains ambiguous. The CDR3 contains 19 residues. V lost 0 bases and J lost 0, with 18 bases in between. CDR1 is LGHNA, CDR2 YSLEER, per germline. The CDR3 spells CASSQEIGVRGGSGNTIYF. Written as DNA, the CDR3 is TGCGCCAGCAGCCAAGAAATCGGCGTGCGCGGAGGCTCTGGAAACACCATATATTTT.

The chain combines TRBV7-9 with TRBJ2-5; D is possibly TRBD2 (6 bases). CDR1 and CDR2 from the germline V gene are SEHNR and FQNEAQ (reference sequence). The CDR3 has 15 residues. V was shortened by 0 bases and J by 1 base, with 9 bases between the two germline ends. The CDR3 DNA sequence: TGTGCCAGCAGCTTAGCGGGGGGAATCCAAGAGACCCAGTACTTC. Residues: CASSLAGGIQETQYF.

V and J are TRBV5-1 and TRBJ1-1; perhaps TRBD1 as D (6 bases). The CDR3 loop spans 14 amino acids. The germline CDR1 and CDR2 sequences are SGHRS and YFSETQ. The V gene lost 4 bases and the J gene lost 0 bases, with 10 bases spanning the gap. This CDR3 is CASSTGHLNTEAFF. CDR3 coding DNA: TGCGCCAGCAGCACGGGACATTTGAACACTGAAGCTTTCTTT.

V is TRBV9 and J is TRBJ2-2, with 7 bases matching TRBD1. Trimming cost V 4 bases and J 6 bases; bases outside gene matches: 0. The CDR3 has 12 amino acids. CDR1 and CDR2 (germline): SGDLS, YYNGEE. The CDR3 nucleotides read TGTGCCAGCAGCCAGGGGGCCGGGGAGCTGTTTTTT. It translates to CASSQGAGELFF.

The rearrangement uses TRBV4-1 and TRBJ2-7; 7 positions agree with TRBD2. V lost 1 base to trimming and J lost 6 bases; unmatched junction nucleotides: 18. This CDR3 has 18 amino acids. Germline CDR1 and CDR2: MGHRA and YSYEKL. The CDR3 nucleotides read TGCGCCAGCAGCCAAGGCCCGGGGCGGGGGACTCCTCTCTCCGAGCAGTACTTC. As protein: CASSQGPGRGTPLSEQYF.

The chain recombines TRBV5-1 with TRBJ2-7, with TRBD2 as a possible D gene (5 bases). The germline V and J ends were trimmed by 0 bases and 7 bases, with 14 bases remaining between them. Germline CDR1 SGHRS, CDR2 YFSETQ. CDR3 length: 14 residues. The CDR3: CASSLVGSQREQYF. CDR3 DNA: TGCGCCAGCAGCTTGGTGGGGAGCCAGCGGGAGCAGTACTTC. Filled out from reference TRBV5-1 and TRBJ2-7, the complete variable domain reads KAGVTQTPRYLIKTRGQQVTLSCSPISGHRSVSWYQQTPGQGLQFLFEYFSETQRNKGNFPGRFSGRQFSNSRSEMNVSTLELGDSALYLCASSLVGSQREQYFGPGTRLTVT.

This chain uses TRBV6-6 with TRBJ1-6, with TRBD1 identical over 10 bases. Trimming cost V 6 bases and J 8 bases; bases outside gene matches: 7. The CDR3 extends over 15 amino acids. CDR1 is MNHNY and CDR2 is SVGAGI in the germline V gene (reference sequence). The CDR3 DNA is TGTGCCAGCAGAATAAGGGACAGGGGTTATTCACCCCTCCACTTT. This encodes CASRIRDRGYSPLHF.

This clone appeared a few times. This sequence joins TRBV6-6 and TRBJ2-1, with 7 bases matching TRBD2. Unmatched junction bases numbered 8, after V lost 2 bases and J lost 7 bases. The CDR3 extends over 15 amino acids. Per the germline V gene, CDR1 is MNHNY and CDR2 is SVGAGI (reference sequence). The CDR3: CASSYTGDGGNEQFF. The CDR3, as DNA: TGTGCCAGCAGTTACACCGGGGACGGGGGGAATGAGCAGTTCTTC.

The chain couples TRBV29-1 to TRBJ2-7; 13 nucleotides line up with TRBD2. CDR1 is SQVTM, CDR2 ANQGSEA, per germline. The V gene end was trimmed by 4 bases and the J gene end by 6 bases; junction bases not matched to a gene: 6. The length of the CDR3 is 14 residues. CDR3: CSVGGGLAGLEQYF. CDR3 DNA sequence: TGCAGCGTTGGGGGGGGACTAGCGGGGCTCGAGCAGTACTTC.

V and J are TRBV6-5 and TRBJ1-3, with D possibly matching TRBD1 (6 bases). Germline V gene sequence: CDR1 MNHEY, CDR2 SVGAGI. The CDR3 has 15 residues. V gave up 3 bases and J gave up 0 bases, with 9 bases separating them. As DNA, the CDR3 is TGTGCCAGCAGTTATTTACAGGGCTCTGGAAACACCATATATTTT. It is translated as CASSYLQGSGNTIYF.

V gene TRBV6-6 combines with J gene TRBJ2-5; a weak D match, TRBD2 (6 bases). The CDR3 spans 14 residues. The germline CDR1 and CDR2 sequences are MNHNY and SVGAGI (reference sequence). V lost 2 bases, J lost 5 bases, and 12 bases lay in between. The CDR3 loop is CASSYGRGRETQYF. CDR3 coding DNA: TGTGCCAGCAGTTACGGGCGGGGTAGGGAGACCCAGTACTTC.

The CDR3 DNA reads TGTGCCAGCTCACCACCCTCGGGGGCTAGCGGGATGAAGAATGAGCAGTTCTTC. Protein sequence: CASSPPSGASGMKNEQFF. The gene calls are TRBV18 and TRBJ2-1, with TRBD2 matching over 9 bases. V was clipped by 0 bases and J by 7 bases; unmatched bases: 13. The CDR3 runs 18 residues. The germline V gene encodes CDR1 KGHSH and CDR2 LQKENI. The full variable domain, rest sourced from reference TRBV18 and TRBJ2-1, is NAGVMQNPRHLVRRRGQEARLRCSPMKGHSHVYWYRQLPEEGLKFMVYLQKENIIDESGMPKERFSAEFPKEGPSILRIQQVVRGDSAAYFCASSPPSGASGMKNEQFFGPGTRLTVL.

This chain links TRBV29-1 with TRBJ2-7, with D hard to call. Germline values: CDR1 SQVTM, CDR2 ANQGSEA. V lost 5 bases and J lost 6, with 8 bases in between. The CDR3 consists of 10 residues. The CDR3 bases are TGCAGCGTTAAGACGGGCGAGCAGTACTTC. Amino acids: CSVKTGEQYF.

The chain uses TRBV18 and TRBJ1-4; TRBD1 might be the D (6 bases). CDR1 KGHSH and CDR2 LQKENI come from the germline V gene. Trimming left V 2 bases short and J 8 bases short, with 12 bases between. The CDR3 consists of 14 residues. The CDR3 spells CASSPRQGTEKLFF. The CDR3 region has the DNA TGTGCCAGCTCACCAAGGCAGGGGACGGAAAAACTGTTTTTT.

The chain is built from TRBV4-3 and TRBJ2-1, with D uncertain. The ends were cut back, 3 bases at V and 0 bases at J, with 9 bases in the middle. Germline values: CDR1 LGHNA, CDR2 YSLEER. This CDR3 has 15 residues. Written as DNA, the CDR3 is TGCGCCAGCAGCCAGGCCACCCCCTCCTACAATGAGCAGTTCTTC. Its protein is CASSQATPSYNEQFF.

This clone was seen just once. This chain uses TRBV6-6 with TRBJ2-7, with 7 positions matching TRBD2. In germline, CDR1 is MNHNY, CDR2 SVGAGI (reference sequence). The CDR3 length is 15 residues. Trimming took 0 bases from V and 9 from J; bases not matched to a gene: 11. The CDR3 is CASSYSILIGGVQYF. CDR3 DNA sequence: TGTGCCAGCAGTTACTCGATTCTTATTGGGGGGGTGCAGTACTTC.

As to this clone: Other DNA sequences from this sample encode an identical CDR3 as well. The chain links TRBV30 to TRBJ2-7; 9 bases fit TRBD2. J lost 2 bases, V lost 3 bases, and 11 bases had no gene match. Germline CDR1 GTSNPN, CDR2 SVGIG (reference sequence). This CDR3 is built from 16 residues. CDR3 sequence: CAWSPPGVAGAYEQYF. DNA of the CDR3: TGTGCCTGGAGCCCTCCTGGAGTAGCGGGGGCCTACGAGCAGTACTTC.

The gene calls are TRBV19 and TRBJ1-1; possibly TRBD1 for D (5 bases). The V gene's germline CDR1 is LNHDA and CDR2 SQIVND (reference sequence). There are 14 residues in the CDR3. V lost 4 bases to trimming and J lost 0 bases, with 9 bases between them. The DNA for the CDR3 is TGTGCCAGTAGTACGCCGGGGGTGAACACTGAAGCTTTCTTT. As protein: CASSTPGVNTEAFF.

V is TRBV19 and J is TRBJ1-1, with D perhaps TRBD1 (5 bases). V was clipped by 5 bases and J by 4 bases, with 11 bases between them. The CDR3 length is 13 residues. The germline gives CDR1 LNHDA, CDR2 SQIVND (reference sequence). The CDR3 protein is CASSGAGLTEAFF. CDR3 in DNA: TGTGCCAGTAGTGGGGCAGGGCTCACTGAAGCTTTCTTT.

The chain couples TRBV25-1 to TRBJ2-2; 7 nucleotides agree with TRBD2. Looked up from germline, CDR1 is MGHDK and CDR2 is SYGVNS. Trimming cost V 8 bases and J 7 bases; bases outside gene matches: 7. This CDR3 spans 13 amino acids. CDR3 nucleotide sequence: TGTGCCAGCCGCCACGGCGGGGGCGGGGAGCTGTTTTTT. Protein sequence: CASRHGGGGELFF. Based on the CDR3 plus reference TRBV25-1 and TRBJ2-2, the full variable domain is EADIYQTPRYLVIGTGKKITLECSQTMGHDKMYWYQQDPGMELHLIHYSYGVNSTEKGDLSSESTVSRIRTEHFPLTLESARPSHTSQYLCASRHGGGGELFFGEGSRLTVL.

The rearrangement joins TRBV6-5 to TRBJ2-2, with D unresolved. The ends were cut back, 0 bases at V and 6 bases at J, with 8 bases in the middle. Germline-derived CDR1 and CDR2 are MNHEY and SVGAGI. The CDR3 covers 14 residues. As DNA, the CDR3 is TGTGCCAGCAGTTACTCGATTAGTGCCGGGGAGCTGTTTTTT. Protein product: CASSYSISAGELFF.

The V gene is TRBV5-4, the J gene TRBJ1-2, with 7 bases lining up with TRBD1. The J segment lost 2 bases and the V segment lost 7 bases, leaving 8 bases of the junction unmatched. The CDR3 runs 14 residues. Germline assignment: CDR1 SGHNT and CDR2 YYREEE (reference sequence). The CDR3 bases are TGTGCCAGCGGCCCAGAACAGGGGAACTATGGCTACACCTTC. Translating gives CASGPEQGNYGYTF.

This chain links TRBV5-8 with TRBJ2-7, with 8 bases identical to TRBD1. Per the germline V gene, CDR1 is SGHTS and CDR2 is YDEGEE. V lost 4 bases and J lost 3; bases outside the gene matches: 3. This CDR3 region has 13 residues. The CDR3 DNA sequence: TGTGCCAGCAGCAAGGGACAGGACTACGAGCAGTACTTC. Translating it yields CASSKGQDYEQYF.

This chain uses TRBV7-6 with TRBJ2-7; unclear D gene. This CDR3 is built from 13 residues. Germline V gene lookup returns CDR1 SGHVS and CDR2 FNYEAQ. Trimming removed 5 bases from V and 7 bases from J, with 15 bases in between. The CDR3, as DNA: TGTGCCAGCAGCGGAACTGGAGTAGGTGAGCAGTACTTC. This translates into CASSGTGVGEQYF.